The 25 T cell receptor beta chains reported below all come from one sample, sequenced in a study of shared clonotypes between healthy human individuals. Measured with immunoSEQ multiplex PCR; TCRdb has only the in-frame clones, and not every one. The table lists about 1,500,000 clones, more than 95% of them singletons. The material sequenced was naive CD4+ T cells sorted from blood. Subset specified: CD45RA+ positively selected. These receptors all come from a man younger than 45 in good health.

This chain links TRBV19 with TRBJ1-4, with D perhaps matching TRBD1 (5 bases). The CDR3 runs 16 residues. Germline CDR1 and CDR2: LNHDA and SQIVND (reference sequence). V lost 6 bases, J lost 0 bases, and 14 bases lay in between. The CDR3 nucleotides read TGTGCCAGTAGACCGAGGAGGGGTGCAACTAATGAAAAACTGTTTTTT. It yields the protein CASRPRRGATNEKLFF.

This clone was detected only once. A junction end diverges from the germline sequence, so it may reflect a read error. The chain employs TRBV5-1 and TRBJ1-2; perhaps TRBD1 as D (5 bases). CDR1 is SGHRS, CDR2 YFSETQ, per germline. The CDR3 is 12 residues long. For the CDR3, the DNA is TGCGCCAGCAGCTTGTGGCAGGGAATTCTCGCCTTC. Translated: CASSLWQGILAF.

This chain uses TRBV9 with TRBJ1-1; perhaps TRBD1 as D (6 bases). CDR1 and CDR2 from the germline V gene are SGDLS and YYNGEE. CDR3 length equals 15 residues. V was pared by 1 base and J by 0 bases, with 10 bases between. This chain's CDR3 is CASSVTGRMNTEAFF. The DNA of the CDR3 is TGTGCCAGCAGCGTAACAGGGAGGATGAACACTGAAGCTTTCTTT.

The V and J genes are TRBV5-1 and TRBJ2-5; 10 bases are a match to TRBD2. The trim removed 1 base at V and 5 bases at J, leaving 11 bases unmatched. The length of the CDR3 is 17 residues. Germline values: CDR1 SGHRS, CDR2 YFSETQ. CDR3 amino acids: CASSLKRAGGPLETQYF. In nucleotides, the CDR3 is TGCGCCAGCAGCTTGAAGCGAGCGGGAGGGCCTCTGGAGACCCAGTACTTC.

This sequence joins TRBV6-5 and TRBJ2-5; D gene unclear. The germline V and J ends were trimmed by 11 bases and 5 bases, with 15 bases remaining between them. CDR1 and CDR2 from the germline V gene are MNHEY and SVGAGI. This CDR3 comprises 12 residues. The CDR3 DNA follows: TGTGCCGAGCCGTTAGGATTCGAGACCCAGTACTTC. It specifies CAEPLGFETQYF.

The CDR3 coding sequence is TGTGCCAGCAGCTTATCCGGACTAGCGTTAAGCTCCTACGAGCAGTACTTC. Translation: CASSLSGLALSSYEQYF. This chain connects TRBV7-8 to TRBJ2-7, with 9 bases aligning to TRBD2. J was trimmed by 0 bases and V by 2 bases; bases with no gene match: 8. The CDR3 totals 17 residues. CDR1 is SGHVS and CDR2 is FQNEAQ in the germline V gene.

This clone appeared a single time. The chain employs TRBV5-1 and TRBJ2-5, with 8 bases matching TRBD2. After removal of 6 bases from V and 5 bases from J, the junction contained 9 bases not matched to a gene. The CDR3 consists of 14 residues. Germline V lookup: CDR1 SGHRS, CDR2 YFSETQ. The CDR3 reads CASTQAGVEETQYF. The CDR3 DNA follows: TGCGCCAGCACTCAAGCGGGAGTTGAGGAGACCCAGTACTTC.

In DNA, the CDR3 is TGTGCCAGTAGAAAGAACCTGGGAAAAGAGCAGTACTTC. Translating it yields CASRKNLGKEQYF. The chain uses TRBV19 and TRBJ2-7; D unclear. V was cut by 6 bases and J by 7 bases, with 16 bases left in between. Germline V CDR1 and CDR2: LNHDA, SQIVND (reference sequence). This CDR3 is 13 amino acids long. Supplemented by reference TRBV19 and TRBJ2-7, the full variable domain reads DGGITQSPKYLFRKEGQNVTLSCEQNLNHDAMYWYRQDPGQGLRLIYYSQIVNDFQKGDIAEGYSVSREKKESFPLTVTSAQKNPTAFYLCASRKNLGKEQYFGPGTRLTVT.

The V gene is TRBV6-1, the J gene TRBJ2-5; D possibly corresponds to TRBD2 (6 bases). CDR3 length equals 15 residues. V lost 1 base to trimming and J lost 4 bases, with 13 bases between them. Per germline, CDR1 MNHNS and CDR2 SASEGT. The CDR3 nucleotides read TGTGCCAGCAGTGAAGAGGTGGGAGCGGGAGAGACCCAGTACTTC. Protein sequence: CASSEEVGAGETQYF.

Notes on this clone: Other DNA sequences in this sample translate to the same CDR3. The CDR3 bases are TGTGCCAGCTCTTTGGGCTACGAGCAGTACTTC. Its translation is CASSLGYEQYF. This chain joins TRBV14 and TRBJ2-7; no clear D gene. Germline values: CDR1 SGHDN, CDR2 FVKESK. The V end lost 8 bases, the J end lost 3 bases, and 8 bases lay between the germline ends. The CDR3 spans 11 residues. The whole variable domain, remainder taken from reference TRBV14 and TRBJ2-7, is EAGVTQFPSHSVIEKGQTVTLRCDPISGHDNLYWYRRVMGKEIKFLLHFVKESKQDESGMPNNRFLAERTGGTYSTLKVQPAELEDSGVYFCASSLGYEQYFGPGTRLTVT.

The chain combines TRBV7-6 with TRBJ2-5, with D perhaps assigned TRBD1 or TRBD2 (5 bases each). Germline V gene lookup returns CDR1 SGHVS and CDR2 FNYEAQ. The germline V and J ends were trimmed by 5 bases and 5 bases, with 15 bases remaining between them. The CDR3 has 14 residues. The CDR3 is CASSPRGIRETQYF. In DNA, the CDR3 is TGTGCCAGCAGCCCTCGGGGCATCCGGGAGACCCAGTACTTC.

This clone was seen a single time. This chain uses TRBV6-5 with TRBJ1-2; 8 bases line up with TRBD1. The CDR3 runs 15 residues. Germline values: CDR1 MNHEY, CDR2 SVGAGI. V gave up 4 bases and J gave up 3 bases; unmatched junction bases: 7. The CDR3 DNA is TGTGCCAGCAGTTTAAGGACAGGGTTAGACTATGGCTACACCTTC. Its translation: CASSLRTGLDYGYTF.

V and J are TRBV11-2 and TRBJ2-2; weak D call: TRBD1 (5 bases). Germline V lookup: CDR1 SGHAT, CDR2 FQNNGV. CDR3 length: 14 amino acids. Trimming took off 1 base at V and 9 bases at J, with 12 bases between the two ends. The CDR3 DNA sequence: TGTGCCAGCAGCTTAGCAGGGTCTAAGCGGGAGCTGTTTTTT. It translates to CASSLAGSKRELFF. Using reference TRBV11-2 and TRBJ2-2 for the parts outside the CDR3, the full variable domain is EAGVAQSPRYKIIEKRQSVAFWCNPISGHATLYWYQQILGQGPKLLIQFQNNGVVDDSQLPKDRFSAERLKGVDSTLKIQPAKLEDSAVYLCASSLAGSKRELFFGEGSRLTVL.

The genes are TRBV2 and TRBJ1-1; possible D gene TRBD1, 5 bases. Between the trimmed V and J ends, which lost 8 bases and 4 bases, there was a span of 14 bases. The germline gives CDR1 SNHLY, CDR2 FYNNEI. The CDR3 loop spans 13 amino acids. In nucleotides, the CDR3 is TGTGCCAGCCGAATCAGGGTTCCCACTGAAGCTTTCTTT. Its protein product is CASRIRVPTEAFF.

CDR3 sequence: CASSPVGSGMRQFF. As DNA, the CDR3 is TGCGCCAGCAGCCCGGTAGGTAGCGGGATGAGGCAGTTCTTC. The chain uses TRBV5-1 and TRBJ2-1, with 8 nucleotides matching TRBD2. V shed 4 bases, J shed 12 bases, and the junction held 12 bases outside the gene matches. The CDR3 is 14 residues long. In germline, CDR1 is SGHRS, CDR2 YFSETQ. The entire variable domain, with the rest obtained from reference TRBV5-1 and TRBJ2-1, is as follows: KAGVTQTPRYLIKTRGQQVTLSCSPISGHRSVSWYQQTPGQGLQFLFEYFSETQRNKGNFPGRFSGRQFSNSRSEMNVSTLELGDSALYLCASSPVGSGMRQFFGPGTRLTVL.

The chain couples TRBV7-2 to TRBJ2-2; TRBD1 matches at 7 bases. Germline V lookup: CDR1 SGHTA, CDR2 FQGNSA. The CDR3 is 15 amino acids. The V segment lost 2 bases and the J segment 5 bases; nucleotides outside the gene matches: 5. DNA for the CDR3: TGTGCCAGCAGCTTAAAGGGGGCAGGAACCGGGGAGCTGTTTTTT. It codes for CASSLKGAGTGELFF.

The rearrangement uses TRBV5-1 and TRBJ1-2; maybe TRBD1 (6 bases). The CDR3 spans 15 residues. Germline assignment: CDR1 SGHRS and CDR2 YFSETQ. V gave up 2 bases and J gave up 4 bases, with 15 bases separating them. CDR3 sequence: CASSLDQGWVYGYTF. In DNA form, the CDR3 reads TGCGCCAGCAGCTTAGACCAGGGGTGGGTCTATGGCTACACCTTC.

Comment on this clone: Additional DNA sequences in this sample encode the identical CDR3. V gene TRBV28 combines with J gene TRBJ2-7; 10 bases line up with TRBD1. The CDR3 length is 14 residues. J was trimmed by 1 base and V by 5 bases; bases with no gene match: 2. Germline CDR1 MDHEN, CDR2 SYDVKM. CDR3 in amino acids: CASSRTGGSYEQYF. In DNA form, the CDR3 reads TGTGCCAGCAGTCGGACAGGGGGGTCCTACGAGCAGTACTTC.

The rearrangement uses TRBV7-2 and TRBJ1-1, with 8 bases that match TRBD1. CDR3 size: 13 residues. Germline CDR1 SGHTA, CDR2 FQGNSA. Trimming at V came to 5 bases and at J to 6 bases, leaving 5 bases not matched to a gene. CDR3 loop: CASSLDRGAEAFF. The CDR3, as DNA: TGTGCCAGCAGCCTTGACAGGGGCGCTGAAGCTTTCTTT.

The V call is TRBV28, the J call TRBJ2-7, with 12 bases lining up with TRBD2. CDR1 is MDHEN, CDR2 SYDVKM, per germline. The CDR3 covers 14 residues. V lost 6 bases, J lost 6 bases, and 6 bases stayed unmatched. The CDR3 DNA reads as TGTGCCAGCAGATCTAGCGGGAGGGCGGGCGAGCAGTACTTC. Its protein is CASRSSGRAGEQYF.

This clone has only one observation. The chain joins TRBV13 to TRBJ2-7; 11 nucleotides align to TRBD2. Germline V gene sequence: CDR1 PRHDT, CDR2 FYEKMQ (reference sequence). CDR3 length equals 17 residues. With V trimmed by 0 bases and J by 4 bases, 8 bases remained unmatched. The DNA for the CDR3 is TGTGCCAGCAGCTTAGGTGTCCTAGCGGGAGGAGGGTACGAGCAGTACTTC. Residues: CASSLGVLAGGGYEQYF.

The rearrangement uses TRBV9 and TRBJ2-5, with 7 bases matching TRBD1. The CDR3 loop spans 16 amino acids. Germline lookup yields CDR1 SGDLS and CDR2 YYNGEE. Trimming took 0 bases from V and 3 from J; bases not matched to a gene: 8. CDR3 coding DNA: TGTGCCAGCAGCGTAGGTGGGACAGTAGGGGAAGAGACCCAGTACTTC. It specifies CASSVGGTVGEETQYF.

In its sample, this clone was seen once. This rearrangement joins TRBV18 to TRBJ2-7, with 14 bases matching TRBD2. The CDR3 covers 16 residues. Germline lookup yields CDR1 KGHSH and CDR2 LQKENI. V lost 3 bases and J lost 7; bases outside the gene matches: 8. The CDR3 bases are TGTGCCAGCTCACCCCCGGGACTAGCGGGAGAACAGGAGCAGTACTTC. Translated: CASSPPGLAGEQEQYF.

The CDR3 sequence is CASSFERGTDTQYF. CDR3 nucleotides: TGCGCCAGCAGCTTCGAACGGGGCACAGATACGCAGTATTTT. This rearrangement joins TRBV5-1 to TRBJ2-3; D ambiguous. V was cut by 2 bases and J by 1 base, with 8 bases left in between. The CDR3 runs to 14 residues. CDR1 is SGHRS, CDR2 YFSETQ, per germline.

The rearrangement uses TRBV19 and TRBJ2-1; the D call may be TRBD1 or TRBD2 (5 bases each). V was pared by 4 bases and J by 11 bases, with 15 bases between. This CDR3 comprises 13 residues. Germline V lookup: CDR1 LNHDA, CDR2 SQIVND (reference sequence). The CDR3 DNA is TGTGCCAGTAGTACCAACCCTCCGGGGCAGCAGTTCTTC. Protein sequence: CASSTNPPGQQFF.